This T cell receptor beta chain was recorded in a study of blood T cells in healthy people across ages. A second PCR of about 7 to 12 cycles used a sample-barcoded 5' primer and a J-beta primer mix. TCRdb processed the 5' RACE reads anew with MiXCR; each CDR3 protein has one entry. In the table there are hundreds of thousands of distinct CDR3 sequences, roughly 64% of which are singletons. In regard to this clonotype: Its antigen is not identified.

V dropped 2 bases and J dropped 5; count of bases not matched to a gene: 3. Germline V gives CDR1 LGHNA, CDR2 YNFKEQ. The CDR3 spans 14 residues. Study-level results: Comparison with aged donors showed that long-lived donors had more naive CD4+ cells and higher diversity. TCR beta diversity per million T cells fell roughly linearly with age.

The TCR comes from a man younger than 45 in good health. The chain uses TRBV4-2 and TRBJ2-1, with 7 bases that match TRBD2. Sequencing was done on a sample of blood. The CDR3: CASSQRGDNNEQFF. The CDR3 DNA reads as TGTGCCAGCAGCCAACGGGGGGATAACAATGAGCAGTTCTTC.